The TCR beta chain under discussion was sequenced for a study of blood T cells in healthy people across ages. This clonotype appeared a few times. Germline CDR1 reads ENHRY; CDR2 reads SYGVKD. V was pared by 2 bases and J by 0 bases, with 1 base of the junction left unmatched. The length of the CDR3 is 16 residues. A sample-barcoded 5' primer and a J-beta primer mix were used in a second PCR of roughly 6 to 11 cycles. The template-switch adaptor was a 5' adaptor with 12 random nucleotides. It tagged each cDNA molecule. From the 5' RACE reads, TCRdb called clonotypes with MiXCR, one entry per CDR3 protein. Of about 640,000 distinct CDR3 sequences in the sample, roughly 58% were seen once. Donors gave roughly 10 milliliters of peripheral blood apiece. The amount of total RNA extracted per sample was at least 6 micrograms.

This receptor was obtained from a man between 60 and 75 years old in good health. The chain recombines TRBV10-3 with TRBJ2-5; 12 bases line up with TRBD2. The sample consisted of blood. The CDR3 protein is CAISEGLAGNQETQYF. The CDR3 nucleotides are TGTGCCATCAGTGAGGGACTAGCGGGAAACCAAGAGACCCAGTACTTC.